This entry lists 32 T cell receptor beta chains sequenced from one sample in a study of shared clonotypes between healthy human individuals. The table came from immunoSEQ multiplex PCR; TCRdb's copy has only in-frame clones and leaves some out. The sample contains about 2.2 million clones, roughly 91% of which appear only once. CD45RO-negative CD8 cells positively selected for CCR7 made up the naive population, which excluded terminally differentiated effector memory CD45RA+ cells. Sequenced: naive CD8+ T cells from PBMCs. The receptor set was obtained from a man younger than 30 in good health. Some clones in this sample may be carry-over from other donors' samples.

The rearrangement uses TRBV11-2 and TRBJ2-3; 9 bases fit TRBD2. Germline CDR1 reads SGHAT; CDR2 reads FQNNGV. Germline trimming cut 5 bases from V and 0 bases from J; bases unmatched to any gene: 9. The CDR3 spans 17 residues. The CDR3 protein is CASSVRESGGSTDTQYF. In nucleotides, the CDR3 is TGTGCCAGCAGCGTAAGAGAAAGCGGGGGGAGCACAGATACGCAGTATTTT.

The chain recombines TRBV2 with TRBJ1-2, with D possibly being TRBD1 (6 bases). This CDR3 is 14 amino acids long. The V and J ends lost 6 bases and 3 bases respectively, with 14 bases between them. Germline V CDR1 and CDR2: SNHLY, FYNNEI. CDR3 coding DNA: TGTGCCAGCAGCAACCCTGGACAGCACTATGGCTACACCTTC. This translates into CASSNPGQHYGYTF.

This chain connects TRBV5-6 to TRBJ2-2; TRBD1 agrees at 7 bases. This CDR3 contains 16 residues. V shed 1 base, J shed 6 bases, and the junction held 9 bases outside the gene matches. The germline V gene has CDR1 SGHDT and CDR2 YYEEEE. In DNA, the CDR3 is TGTGCCAGCAGCTTGTTGAGGGGGCCCGAGGCCGGGGAGCTGTTTTTT. Its translation: CASSLLRGPEAGELFF.

The V gene is TRBV10-1, the J gene TRBJ2-1; TRBD1 might be the D (6 bases). From germline, CDR1 is WNHNN and CDR2 SYGVQD (reference sequence). Trimming removed 3 bases at V and 7 bases at J, with 10 bases between. The CDR3 covers 13 residues. CDR3 in DNA: TGCGCCAGCAGTGAAAGGGGGACAAATGAGCAGTTCTTC. Translated: CASSERGTNEQFF.

The V call is TRBV27, the J call TRBJ2-1; 9 bases line up with TRBD2. CDR3 length: 16 residues. Germline CDR1 and CDR2: MNHEY and SMNVEV (reference sequence). J was trimmed by 2 bases and V by 6 bases; bases with no gene match: 8. The DNA for the CDR3 is TGTGCCAGCAGCCCACTTACTAGCGGGCCCTACAATGAGCAGTTCTTC. It yields the protein CASSPLTSGPYNEQFF.

The V gene is TRBV7-8, the J gene TRBJ2-2, with 13 bases fitting TRBD2. V lost 4 bases to trimming and J lost 7 bases; unmatched junction nucleotides: 3. CDR3 length equals 15 residues. Germline V lookup: CDR1 SGHVS, CDR2 FQNEAQ. The DNA of the CDR3 is TGTGCCAGCAGCTCGAGACTAGCGGGGGGCGGGGAGCTGTTTTTT. As protein: CASSSRLAGGGELFF.

The rearrangement joins TRBV2 to TRBJ1-2; D might be TRBD1 (6 bases). V gave up 5 bases and J gave up 0 bases, with 13 bases separating them. This CDR3 contains 15 residues. Looked up from germline, CDR1 is SNHLY and CDR2 is FYNNEI. The CDR3 region is CASSLNRVPNYGYTF. The CDR3 DNA reads as TGTGCCAGCAGTTTGAACAGGGTCCCTAACTATGGCTACACCTTC.

The rearrangement joins TRBV27 to TRBJ2-2; 10 nucleotides agree with TRBD2. V lost 6 bases, J lost 3 bases, and 7 bases stayed unmatched. CDR1 and CDR2 (germline): MNHEY, SMNVEV (reference sequence). This CDR3 is 16 amino acids long. The CDR3 nucleotides read TGTGCCAGCAGGGTAGCGGGAGGTTTGTACACCGGGGAGCTGTTTTTT. This gives the protein CASRVAGGLYTGELFF.

The chain recombines TRBV4-1 with TRBJ2-2; possible D gene TRBD2, 5 bases. V was pared by 1 base and J by 7 bases, with 7 bases between. The CDR3 length is 13 residues. Looked up from germline, CDR1 is MGHRA and CDR2 is YSYEKL. Here the CDR3 DNA reads TGCGCCAGCAGCCAAGTGGGAGTCGGGGAGCTGTTTTTT. Translating gives CASSQVGVGELFF.

On this clone: Its ends do not fully match the called genes, so a read error is possible. The chain is built from TRBV7-8 and TRBJ2-3; possibly TRBD2 for D (6 bases). The CDR3 runs 16 residues. Germline V gene lookup returns CDR1 SGHVS and CDR2 FQNEAQ. CDR3 sequence: CASRDRELTPLVPRDF. CDR3 bases: TGTGCCAGCAGAGACCGGGAGCTTACACCCCTAGTCCCCAGGGATTTT.

This chain links TRBV4-1 with TRBJ1-4, with a tentative D call TRBD1 (5 bases). From germline, CDR1 is MGHRA and CDR2 YSYEKL. V dropped 6 bases and J dropped 0 bases, with 11 bases sitting between them. The CDR3 totals 15 residues. CDR3 sequence reads: CASRTGTTTNEKLFF. In nucleotides, the CDR3 is TGCGCCAGCAGAACTGGGACTACAACTAATGAAAAACTGTTTTTT.

This clone turned up a few times. The V and J genes are TRBV10-2 and TRBJ1-4; maybe TRBD1 (6 bases). The CDR3 covers 13 residues. From germline, CDR1 is WSHSY and CDR2 SAAADI. Trimming removed 6 bases from V and 1 base from J, with 6 bases in between. The CDR3 DNA sequence: TGCGCCAGCAGGGACAGAACTAATGAAAAACTGTTTTTT. Residues: CASRDRTNEKLFF.

The DNA of the CDR3 is TGTGCCAGCTCCCCAAACAGGAAAGATGAGACCCAGTACTTC. It specifies CASSPNRKDETQYF. This chain joins TRBV6-1 and TRBJ2-5; TRBD1 is a possible D gene (5 bases). The CDR3 is made up of 14 amino acids. Germline V gives CDR1 MNHNS, CDR2 SASEGT. V lost 8 bases, J lost 5 bases, and 18 bases lay in between.

This sequence joins TRBV27 and TRBJ2-7; 9 bases are a match to TRBD2. Unmatched junction bases numbered 14, after V lost 6 bases and J lost 5 bases. Germline CDR1 is MNHEY and CDR2 is SMNVEV (reference sequence). The CDR3 runs 16 residues. This CDR3 reads CASRLIGGRAGDEQYF. DNA for the CDR3: TGTGCCAGCAGACTAATTGGCGGGAGGGCCGGGGACGAGCAGTACTTC.

The genes are TRBV9 and TRBJ2-1; 10 bases align to TRBD2. This CDR3 has 19 residues. Germline V gives CDR1 SGDLS, CDR2 YYNGEE. The ends lost 3 bases at V and 5 bases at J; junction bases unmatched: 17. The CDR3 here is CASSEPRGLAGGSDNEQFF. The CDR3 nucleotides read TGTGCCAGCAGCGAGCCTAGAGGGTTAGCGGGAGGTTCAGACAATGAGCAGTTCTTC.

The CDR3 reads CASSQVTPRLAGGPYEQYF. In DNA form, the CDR3 reads TGCGCCAGCAGCCAAGTGACTCCAAGACTAGCGGGAGGGCCCTACGAGCAGTACTTC. The chain joins TRBV4-1 to TRBJ2-7; TRBD2 agrees at 14 bases. V gave up 1 base and J gave up 2 bases; unmatched junction bases: 10. This CDR3 contains 19 residues. Germline CDR1 is MGHRA and CDR2 is YSYEKL.

The chain links TRBV19 to TRBJ2-7, with 7 bases lining up with TRBD1. Looked up from germline, CDR1 is LNHDA and CDR2 is SQIVND (reference sequence). Unmatched junction bases numbered 8, after V lost 1 base and J lost 2 bases. CDR3 size: 16 residues. The CDR3 region has the DNA TGTGCCAGTAGTATAGGTCCACAGGGGTCGCCCTACGAGCAGTACTTC. Its protein product is CASSIGPQGSPYEQYF.

The chain recombines TRBV29-1 with TRBJ2-7, with D possibly being TRBD2 (6 bases). V lost 5 bases and J 3 bases, leaving 11 bases between the germline ends. This CDR3 comprises 12 residues. The germline V gene encodes CDR1 SQVTM and CDR2 ANQGSEA. CDR3 sequence: CSVIGGNYEQYF. DNA of the CDR3: TGCAGCGTTATTGGGGGGAACTACGAGCAGTACTTC.

The gene calls are TRBV4-1 and TRBJ2-5; TRBD2 matches 13 bases. Unmatched junction bases numbered 17, after V lost 0 bases and J lost 4 bases. Germline V gene sequence: CDR1 MGHRA, CDR2 YSYEKL. This CDR3 region has 21 residues. CDR3 region: CASSQEWTRGNGLAGAETQYF. The CDR3, as DNA: TGCGCCAGCAGCCAAGAATGGACCAGGGGGAACGGACTAGCGGGAGCAGAGACCCAGTACTTC.

This chain's CDR3 is CASSFRDRVGEQYF. CDR3 DNA: TGTGCCAGCAGCTTCCGGGACAGGGTGGGTGAGCAGTACTTC. J is TRBJ2-7 and V is TRBV7-9; 9 positions match TRBD1. The CDR3 is 14 residues long. V trimming: 3 bases; J trimming: 7 bases; junction bases outside the gene matches: 7. CDR1 and CDR2 (germline): SEHNR, FQNEAQ (reference sequence).

The rearrangement uses TRBV13 and TRBJ2-1, with TRBD2 matching over 14 bases. The CDR3 contains 16 residues. The germline gives CDR1 PRHDT, CDR2 FYEKMQ (reference sequence). Trimming took 4 bases from V and 10 from J; bases not matched to a gene: 9. The DNA for the CDR3 is TGTGCCAGCAGCTCGACGGGGACTAGCGGGAGTACCGAGCAGTTCTTC. Its translation: CASSSTGTSGSTEQFF.

The chain uses TRBV6-1 and TRBJ1-1; D gene ambiguous. CDR1 and CDR2 from the germline V gene are MNHNS and SASEGT. V was shortened by 1 base and J by 0 bases, with 15 bases between the two germline ends. CDR3 size: 17 residues. CDR3 nucleotides: TGTGCCAGCAGTGAAGGCAAGGGCCCCACTCTGAACACTGAAGCTTTCTTT. It translates to CASSEGKGPTLNTEAFF.

This chain uses TRBV14 with TRBJ2-1; TRBD2 matches at 7 bases. Germline V CDR1 and CDR2: SGHDN, FVKESK. The CDR3 has 18 residues. J lost 3 bases, V lost 0 bases, and 11 bases had no gene match. The CDR3: CASSQDDIAGSLYNEQFF. The CDR3 DNA reads as TGTGCCAGCAGCCAAGATGACATAGCGGGTTCCCTCTACAATGAGCAGTTCTTC.

The genes are TRBV7-9 and TRBJ2-7; D not resolved. Trimming cost V 5 bases and J 2 bases, with 13 bases left between them. CDR3 length: 14 residues. Germline lookup yields CDR1 SEHNR and CDR2 FQNEAQ (reference sequence). CDR3 loop: CASSPRLRAYEQYF. In DNA form, the CDR3 reads TGTGCCAGCAGCCCAAGACTTAGGGCCTACGAGCAGTACTTC.

This rearrangement joins TRBV14 to TRBJ1-1; D might be TRBD1 (5 bases). Germline CDR1 SGHDN, CDR2 FVKESK. The ends were cut back, 0 bases at V and 3 bases at J, with 11 bases in the middle. The CDR3 has 15 residues. Written as DNA, the CDR3 is TGTGCCAGCAGCCAAGAGGGCAGGGAAGACACTGAAGCTTTCTTT. Protein sequence: CASSQEGREDTEAFF.

The chain combines TRBV11-2 with TRBJ2-1, with D hard to call. The germline V gene has CDR1 SGHAT and CDR2 FQNNGV. V lost 1 base and J lost 14, with 9 bases in between. The CDR3 spans 11 residues. CDR3 DNA sequence: TGTGCCAGCAGCTTAGGGAAACAGAAGTTCTTC. It yields the protein CASSLGKQKFF.

The chain links TRBV27 to TRBJ1-2, with 8 bases fitting TRBD1. This CDR3 region has 17 residues. Per the germline V gene, CDR1 is MNHEY and CDR2 is SMNVEV (reference sequence). The V segment lost 3 bases and the J segment 4 bases; nucleotides outside the gene matches: 13. This chain's CDR3 is CASSFLTGDGPGYGYTF. Written as DNA, the CDR3 is TGTGCCAGCAGTTTTCTGACAGGGGATGGGCCCGGCTATGGCTACACCTTC.

With respect to this clone: The sample has other DNA sequences that encode this CDR3 too. V gene TRBV5-1 combines with J gene TRBJ2-7; D gene ambiguous. Germline-derived CDR1 and CDR2 are SGHRS and YFSETQ. The ends were cut back, 0 bases at V and 2 bases at J, with 6 bases in the middle. This CDR3 is built from 13 residues. Here the CDR3 reads CASSLASPYEQYF. The DNA for the CDR3 is TGCGCCAGCAGCTTGGCCAGTCCCTACGAGCAGTACTTC.

Only one count was recorded for this clone. The chain couples TRBV14 to TRBJ2-3; D unresolved. Germline loops: CDR1 SGHDN, CDR2 FVKESK. This CDR3 region has 13 residues. V was clipped by 6 bases and J by 6 bases, with 13 bases between them. The CDR3 loop is CASRSLLRDTQYF. CDR3 in DNA: TGTGCCAGCAGGTCTCTATTGCGGGATACGCAGTATTTT.

The V gene is TRBV4-1, the J gene TRBJ2-7, with D perhaps being TRBD1 or TRBD2 (5 bases each). The germline V gene has CDR1 MGHRA and CDR2 YSYEKL. With 3 bases removed from V and 4 bases from J, the gap between germline ends came to 22 bases. The CDR3 consists of 17 residues. This chain's CDR3 is CASSHPTGAIDPYEQYF. The CDR3 region has the DNA TGCGCCAGCAGCCATCCCACCGGGGCTATAGACCCTTACGAGCAGTACTTC.

The chain employs TRBV11-2 and TRBJ2-7; 12 nucleotides agree with TRBD2. This CDR3 has 15 amino acids. V lost 5 bases to trimming and J lost 5 bases; unmatched junction nucleotides: 7. Germline CDR1 and CDR2: SGHAT and FQNNGV. CDR3 DNA sequence: TGTGCCAGCAGCACCCGACTAGCGGGAGACCACGAGCAGTACTTC. Amino acid sequence: CASSTRLAGDHEQYF.

J is TRBJ2-5 and V is TRBV9; TRBD2 matches 8 bases. The CDR3 covers 14 residues. Germline V CDR1 and CDR2: SGDLS, YYNGEE. The ends lost 3 bases at V and 5 bases at J; junction bases unmatched: 6. The CDR3 DNA sequence: TGTGCCAGCAGCGCCACCGGGACTAGGGAGACCCAGTACTTC. It specifies CASSATGTRETQYF.